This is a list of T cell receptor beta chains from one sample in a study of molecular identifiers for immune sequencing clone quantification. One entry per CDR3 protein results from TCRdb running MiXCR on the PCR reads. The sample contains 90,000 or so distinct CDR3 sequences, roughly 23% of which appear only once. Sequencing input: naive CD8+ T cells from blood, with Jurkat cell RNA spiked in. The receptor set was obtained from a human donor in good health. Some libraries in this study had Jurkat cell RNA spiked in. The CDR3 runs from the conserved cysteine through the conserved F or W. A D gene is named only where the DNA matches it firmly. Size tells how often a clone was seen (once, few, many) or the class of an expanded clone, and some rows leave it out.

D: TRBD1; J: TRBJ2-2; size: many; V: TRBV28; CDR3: CASSIGQGNTGELFF; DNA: TGTGCCAGCAGCATAGGACAGGGTAACACCGGGGAGCTGTTTTTT
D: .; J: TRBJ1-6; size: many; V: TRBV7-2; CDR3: CASSSGEGSPLHF; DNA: TGTGCCAGCAGCTCCGGGGAGGGTTCACCCCTCCACTTT
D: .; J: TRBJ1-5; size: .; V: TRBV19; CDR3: CASSIWGDQPQHF; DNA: TGTGCCAGTAGTATCTGGGGGGATCAGCCCCAGCATTTT
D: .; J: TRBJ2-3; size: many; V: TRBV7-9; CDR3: CASSLSGTELDTQYF; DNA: TGTGCCAGCAGCTTATCCGGGACGGAGCTAGATACGCAGTATTTT
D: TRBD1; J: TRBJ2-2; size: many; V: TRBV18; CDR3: CASSPTDRVRTGELFF; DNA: TGTGCCAGCTCACCCACCGACAGGGTGCGCACCGGGGAGCTGTTTTTT
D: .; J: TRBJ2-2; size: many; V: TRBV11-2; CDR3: CASSLVRREAGELFF; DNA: TGTGCCAGCAGCCTAGTTCGGCGGGAAGCGGGGGAGCTGTTTTTT
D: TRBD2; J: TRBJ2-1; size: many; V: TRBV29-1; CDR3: CSVYWTSGGTYNEQFF; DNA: TGCAGCGTTTATTGGACTAGCGGGGGTACTTACAATGAGCAGTTCTTC
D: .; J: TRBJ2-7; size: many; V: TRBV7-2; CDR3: CASSPAGFEQYF; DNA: TGTGCCAGCAGCCCCGCCGGATTTGAGCAGTACTTC
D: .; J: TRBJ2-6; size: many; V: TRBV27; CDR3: CASSLSAGANVLTF; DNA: TGTGCCAGCAGTTTATCCGCTGGGGCCAACGTCCTGACTTTC
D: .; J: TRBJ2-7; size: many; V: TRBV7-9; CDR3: CASSSLTNYEQYF; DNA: TGTGCCAGCAGCTCGTTAACAAATTACGAGCAGTACTTC
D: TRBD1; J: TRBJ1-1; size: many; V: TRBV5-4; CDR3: CASSLLYQGVDTEAFF; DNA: TGTGCCAGCAGCTTGTTGTATCAGGGGGTCGACACTGAAGCTTTCTTT
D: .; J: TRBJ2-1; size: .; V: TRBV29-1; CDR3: CSADNHEQFF; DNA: TGCAGCGCTGACAATCATGAGCAGTTCTTC
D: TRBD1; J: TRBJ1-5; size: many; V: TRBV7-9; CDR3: CASSLGQHNQPQHF; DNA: TGTGCCAGCAGCCTGGGACAGCACAATCAGCCCCAGCATTTT
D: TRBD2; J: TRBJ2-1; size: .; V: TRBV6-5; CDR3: CASSYTPPDIVTSGFPERFF; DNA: TGTGCCAGCAGTTATACTCCCCCCGATATAGTTACTAGCGGGTTTCCTGAGCGGTTCTTC
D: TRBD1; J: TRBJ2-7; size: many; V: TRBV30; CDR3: CAWSTTGLSYEQYF; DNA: TGTGCCTGGAGTACGACAGGGCTCTCCTACGAGCAGTACTTC
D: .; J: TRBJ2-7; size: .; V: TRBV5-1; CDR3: CASSLGGAPHEQYF; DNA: TGCGCCAGCAGCTTGGGAGGGGCCCCCCACGAGCAGTACTTC
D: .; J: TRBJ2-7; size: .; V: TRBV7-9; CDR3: CASSLGVYEQYF; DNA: TGTGCCAGCAGCTTGGGTGTCTACGAGCAGTACTTC
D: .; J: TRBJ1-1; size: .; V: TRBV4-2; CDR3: CASSPSLSALNTEAFF; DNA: TGTGCCAGCAGCCCTTCGTTAAGCGCCTTGAACACTGAAGCTTTCTTT
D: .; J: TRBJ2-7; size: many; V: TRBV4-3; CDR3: CASSQVAGAYEQYF; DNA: TGCGCCAGCAGCCAAGTTGCCGGGGCCTACGAGCAGTACTTC
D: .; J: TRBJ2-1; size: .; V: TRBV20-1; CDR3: CSARDRVQVLASYDNEQFF; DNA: TGCAGTGCTAGAGATAGGGTCCAAGTGCTGGCTAGTTATGACAATGAGCAGTTCTTC
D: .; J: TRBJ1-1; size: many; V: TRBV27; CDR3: CASSSIGNTEAFF; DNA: TGTGCCAGCAGCTCTATTGGAAACACTGAAGCTTTCTTT
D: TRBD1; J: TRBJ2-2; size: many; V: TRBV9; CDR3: CASNHGGQGATGELFF; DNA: TGTGCCAGCAACCACGGGGGACAGGGGGCCACCGGGGAGCTGTTTTTT
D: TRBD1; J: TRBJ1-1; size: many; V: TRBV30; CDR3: CAWESGGFFTEAFF; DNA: TGTGCCTGGGAGTCAGGGGGCTTCTTCACTGAAGCTTTCTTT
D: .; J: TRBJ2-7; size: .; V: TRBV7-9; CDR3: CASSLVSGTYEQYF; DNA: TGTGCCAGCAGCTTAGTCTCAGGAACCTACGAGCAGTACTTC
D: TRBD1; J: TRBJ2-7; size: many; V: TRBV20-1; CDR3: CSARSTGEFEQYF; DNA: TGCAGTGCTAGATCGACAGGGGAGTTCGAGCAGTACTTC
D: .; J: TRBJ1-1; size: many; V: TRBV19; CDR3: CASSIGVREAFF; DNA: TGTGCCAGTAGTATAGGAGTCCGGGAAGCTTTCTTT
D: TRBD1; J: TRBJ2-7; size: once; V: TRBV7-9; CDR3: CASSLGQGALNEQYF; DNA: TGTGCCAGCAGCTTAGGACAGGGGGCTCTAAACGAGCAGTACTTC
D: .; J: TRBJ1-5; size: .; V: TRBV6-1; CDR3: CASSEYSSTANQPQHF; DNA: TGTGCCAGCAGTGAATACAGTAGCACGGCCAATCAGCCCCAGCATTTT
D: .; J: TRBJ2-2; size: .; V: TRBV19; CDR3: CASSIWGFGTGELFF; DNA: TGTGCCAGTAGTATTTGGGGGTTTGGCACCGGGGAGCTGTTTTTT
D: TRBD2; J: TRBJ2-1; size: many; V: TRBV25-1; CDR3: CASSEGGRNEQFF; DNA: TGTGCCAGCAGTGAGGGAGGGAGGAATGAGCAGTTCTTC
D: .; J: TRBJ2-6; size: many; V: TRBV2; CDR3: CASSTGPPSGANVLTF; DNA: TGTGCCAGCAGTACAGGGCCCCCCTCTGGGGCCAACGTCCTGACTTTC
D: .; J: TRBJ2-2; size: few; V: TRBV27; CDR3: CVSSLSSGTGELFF; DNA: TGTGTCAGCAGTTTATCATCCGGGACCGGGGAGCTGTTTTTT
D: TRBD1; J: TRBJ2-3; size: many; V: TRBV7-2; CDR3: CASSRTGDGSTDTQYF; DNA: TGTGCCAGCAGCCGGACAGGAGACGGTAGCACAGATACGCAGTATTTT
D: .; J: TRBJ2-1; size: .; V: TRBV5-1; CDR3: CASSLEGVGSYNEQFF; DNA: TGCGCCAGCAGCTTGGAAGGGGTCGGATCCTACAATGAGCAGTTCTTC
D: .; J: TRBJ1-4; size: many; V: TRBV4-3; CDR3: CASSQVSGNEKLFF; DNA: TGCGCCAGCAGCCAAGTGTCAGGGAATGAAAAACTGTTTTTT
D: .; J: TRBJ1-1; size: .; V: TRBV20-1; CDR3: CSAGSRGGLRPDPYLNTEAFF; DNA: TGCAGTGCTGGAAGCCGGGGGGGCCTACGCCCGGACCCTTACCTGAACACTGAAGCTTTCTTT
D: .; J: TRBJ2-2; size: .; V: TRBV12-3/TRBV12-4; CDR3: CASSFRVGGLFF; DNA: TGTGCCAGCAGCTTCAGGGTCGGGGGGCTGTTTTTT
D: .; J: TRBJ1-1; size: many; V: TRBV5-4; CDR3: CASSQGGPEAFF; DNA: TGTGCCAGCAGCCAAGGCGGGCCTGAAGCTTTCTTT
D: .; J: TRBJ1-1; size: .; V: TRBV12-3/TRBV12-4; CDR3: CASSWPGMNTEAFF; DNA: TGTGCCAGCAGTTGGCCAGGGATGAACACTGAAGCTTTCTTT
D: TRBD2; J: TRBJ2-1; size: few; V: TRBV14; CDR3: CASNAPGLGGYEQFF; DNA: TGTGCCAGCAACGCGCCGGGACTAGGGGGATATGAGCAGTTCTTC
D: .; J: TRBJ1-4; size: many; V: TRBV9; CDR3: CASSVGSESKNEKLFF; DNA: TGTGCCAGCAGCGTAGGGTCCGAGTCGAAGAATGAAAAACTGTTTTTT
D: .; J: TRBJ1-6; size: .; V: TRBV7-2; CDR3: CASSLGWAGRNSPLHF; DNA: TGTGCCAGCAGCTTAGGTTGGGCAGGGCGTAATTCACCCCTCCACTTT
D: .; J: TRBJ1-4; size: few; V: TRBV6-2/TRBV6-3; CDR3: CASTRPPGTASEKLFF; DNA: TGTGCCAGCACCAGGCCTCCCGGGACGGCGAGTGAAAAACTGTTTTTT
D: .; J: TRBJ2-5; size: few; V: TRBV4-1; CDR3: CASSQDHGGRIEETQYF; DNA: TGCGCCAGCAGCCAAGATCACGGGGGGCGCATTGAGGAGACCCAGTACTTC
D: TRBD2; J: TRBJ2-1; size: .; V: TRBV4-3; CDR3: CASSHVVAGGPGNEQFF; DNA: TGCGCCAGCAGCCACGTGGTAGCGGGGGGGCCGGGTAATGAGCAGTTCTTC
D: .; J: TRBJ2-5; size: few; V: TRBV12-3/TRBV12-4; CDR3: CASSLVDEETQYF; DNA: TGTGCCAGCAGTTTAGTGGACGAGGAGACCCAGTACTTC
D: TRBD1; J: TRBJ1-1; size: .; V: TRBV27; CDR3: CASSHAGGGVRSTEAFF; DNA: TGTGCCAGCAGTCACGCAGGGGGTGGAGTAAGGTCCACTGAAGCTTTCTTT
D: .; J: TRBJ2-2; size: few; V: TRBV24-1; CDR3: CATQEGGRGTGELFF; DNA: TGTGCCACCCAGGAGGGGGGGCGAGGCACCGGGGAGCTGTTTTTT
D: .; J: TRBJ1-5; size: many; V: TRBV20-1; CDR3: CSAPDDGNQPQHF; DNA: TGCAGTGCCCCTGACGACGGGAATCAGCCCCAGCATTTT
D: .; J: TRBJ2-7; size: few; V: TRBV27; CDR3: CASGGNEQYF; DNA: TGTGCCAGCGGTGGGAACGAGCAGTACTTC
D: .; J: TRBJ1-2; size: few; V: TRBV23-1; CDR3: CASSHGGREGYTF; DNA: TGCGCCAGCAGTCATGGTGGCAGGGAGGGCTACACCTTC
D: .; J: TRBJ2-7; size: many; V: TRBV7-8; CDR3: CASSLGADGAYF; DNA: TGTGCCAGCAGCTTAGGGGCCGACGGTGCGTACTTC
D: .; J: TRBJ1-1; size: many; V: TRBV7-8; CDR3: CASKLISIQEAFF; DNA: TGTGCCAGCAAGCTTATAAGTATCCAAGAAGCTTTCTTT
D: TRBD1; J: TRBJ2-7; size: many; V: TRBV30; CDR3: CAWSQGAEQYF; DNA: TGTGCCTGGAGCCAGGGGGCCGAGCAGTACTTC
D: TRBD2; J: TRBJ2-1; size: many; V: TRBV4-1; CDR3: CASSRELAGHNEQFF; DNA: TGCGCCAGCAGCCGAGAACTAGCGGGGCACAATGAGCAGTTCTTC